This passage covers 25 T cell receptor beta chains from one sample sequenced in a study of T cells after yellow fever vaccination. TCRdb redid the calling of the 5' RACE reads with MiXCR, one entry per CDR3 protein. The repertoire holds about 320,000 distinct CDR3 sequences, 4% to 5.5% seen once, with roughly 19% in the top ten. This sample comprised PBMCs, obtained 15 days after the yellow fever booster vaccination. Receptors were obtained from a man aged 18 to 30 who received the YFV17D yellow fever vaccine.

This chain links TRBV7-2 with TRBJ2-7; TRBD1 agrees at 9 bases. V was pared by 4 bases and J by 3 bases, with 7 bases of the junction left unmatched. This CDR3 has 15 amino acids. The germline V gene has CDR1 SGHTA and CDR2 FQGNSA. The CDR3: CASSSRDRGVYEQYF. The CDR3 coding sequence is TGTGCCAGCAGCTCCAGAGACAGGGGGGTCTACGAGCAGTACTTC.

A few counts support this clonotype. CDR3 in amino acids: CASSQDGQRGTLLKTQYF. The DNA for the CDR3 is TGTGCCAGCAGCCAAGATGGCCAGCGGGGGACTCTCCTGAAGACCCAGTACTTC. The chain is built from TRBV3-1 and TRBJ2-5, with 8 bases that match TRBD2. V lost 0 bases to trimming and J lost 6 bases; unmatched junction nucleotides: 15. This CDR3 has 18 amino acids. CDR1 is LGHDT, CDR2 YNNKEL, per germline (reference sequence).

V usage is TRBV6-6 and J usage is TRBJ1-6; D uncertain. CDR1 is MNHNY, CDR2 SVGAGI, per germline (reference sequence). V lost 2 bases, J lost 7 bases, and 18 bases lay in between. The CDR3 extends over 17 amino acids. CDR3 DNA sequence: TGTGCCAGCAGTTACGAAGGGCCCGGGGTTTGGAATTCACCCCTCCACTTT. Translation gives CASSYEGPGVWNSPLHF.

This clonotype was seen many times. The CDR3 spells CASSSPSSSGNTIYF. CDR3 DNA sequence: TGTGCCAGCAGCTCACCCTCAAGCTCTGGAAACACCATATATTTT. The rearrangement joins TRBV7-8 to TRBJ1-3, with D unresolved. In germline, CDR1 is SGHVS, CDR2 FQNEAQ. The CDR3 runs 15 residues. Between the trimmed V and J ends, which lost 4 bases and 0 bases, there was a span of 10 bases.

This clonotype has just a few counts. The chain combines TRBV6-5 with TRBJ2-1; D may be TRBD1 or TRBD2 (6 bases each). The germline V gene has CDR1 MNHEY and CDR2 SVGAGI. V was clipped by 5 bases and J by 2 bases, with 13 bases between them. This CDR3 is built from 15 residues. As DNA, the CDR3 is TGTGCCAGCAGTAGGGGGGCCGGTGCCTACAATGAGCAGTTCTTC. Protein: CASSRGAGAYNEQFF.

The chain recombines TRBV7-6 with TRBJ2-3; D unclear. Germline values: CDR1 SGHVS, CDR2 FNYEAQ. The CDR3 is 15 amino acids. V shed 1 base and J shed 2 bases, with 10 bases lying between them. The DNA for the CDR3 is TGTGCCAGCAGCTTAGGGTCAGGCTTCACAGATACGCAGTATTTT. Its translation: CASSLGSGFTDTQYF.

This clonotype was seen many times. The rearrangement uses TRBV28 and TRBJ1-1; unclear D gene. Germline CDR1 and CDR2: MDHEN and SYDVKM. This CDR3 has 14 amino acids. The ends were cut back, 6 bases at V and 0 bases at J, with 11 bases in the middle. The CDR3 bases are TGTGCCAGCAGAGCAAGGGTTATGAACACTGAAGCTTTCTTT. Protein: CASRARVMNTEAFF.

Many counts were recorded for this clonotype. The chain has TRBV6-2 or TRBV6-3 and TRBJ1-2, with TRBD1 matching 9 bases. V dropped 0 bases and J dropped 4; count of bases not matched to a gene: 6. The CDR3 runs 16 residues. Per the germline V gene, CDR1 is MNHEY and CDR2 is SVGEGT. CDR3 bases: TGTGCCAGCAGTTACTCGAGGACAGGGGATCCCTATGGCTACACCTTC. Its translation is CASSYSRTGDPYGYTF.

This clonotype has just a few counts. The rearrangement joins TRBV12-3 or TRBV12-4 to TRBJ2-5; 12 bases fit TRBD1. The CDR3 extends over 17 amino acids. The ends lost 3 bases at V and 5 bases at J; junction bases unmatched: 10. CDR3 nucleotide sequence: TGTGCCAGCAGTTTGGGACAGGGGGCGCTTGGGGTTGAGACCCAGTACTTC. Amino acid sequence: CASSLGQGALGVETQYF.

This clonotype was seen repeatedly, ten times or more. CDR3 in DNA: TGTGCCAGCAGCTCCTGGACAGGCTTGGCAGATACGCAGTATTTT. It encodes CASSSWTGLADTQYF. The V gene is TRBV7-2, the J gene TRBJ2-3; 7 positions agree with TRBD1. This CDR3 is 15 amino acids long. Trimming at V came to 4 bases and at J to 4 bases, leaving 8 bases not matched to a gene. Germline lookup yields CDR1 SGHTA and CDR2 FQGNSA. Looking up the rest from reference TRBV7-2 and TRBJ2-3 gives the full variable domain: GAGVSQSPSNKVTEKGKDVELRCDPISGHTALYWYRQSLGQGLEFLIYFQGNSAPDKSGLPSDRFSAERTGGSVSTLTIQRTQQEDSAVYLCASSSWTGLADTQYFGPGTRLTVL.

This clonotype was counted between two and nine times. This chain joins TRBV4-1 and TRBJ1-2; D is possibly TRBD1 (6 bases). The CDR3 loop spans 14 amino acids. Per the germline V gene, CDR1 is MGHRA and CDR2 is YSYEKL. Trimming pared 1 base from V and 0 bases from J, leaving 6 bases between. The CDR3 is CASSQGTANYGYTF. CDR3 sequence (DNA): TGCGCCAGCAGCCAAGGGACAGCTAACTATGGCTACACCTTC.

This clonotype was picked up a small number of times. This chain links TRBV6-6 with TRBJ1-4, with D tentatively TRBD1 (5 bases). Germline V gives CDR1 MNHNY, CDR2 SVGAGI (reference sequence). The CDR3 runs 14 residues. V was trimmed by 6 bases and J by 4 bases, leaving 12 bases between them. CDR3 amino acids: CASSDRGFNEKLFF. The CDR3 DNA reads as TGTGCCAGCAGCGACCGGGGCTTTAATGAAAAACTGTTTTTT.

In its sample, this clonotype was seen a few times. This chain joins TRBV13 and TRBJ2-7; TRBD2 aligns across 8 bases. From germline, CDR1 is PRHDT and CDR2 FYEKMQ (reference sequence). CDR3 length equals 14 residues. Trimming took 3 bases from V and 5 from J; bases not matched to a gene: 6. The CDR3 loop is CASSLGTRVDEQYF. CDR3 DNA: TGTGCCAGCAGCTTGGGGACTAGAGTCGACGAGCAGTACTTC. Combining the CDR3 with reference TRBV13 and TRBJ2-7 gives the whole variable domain AAGVIQSPRHLIKEKRETATLKCYPIPRHDTVYWYQQGPGQDPQFLISFYEKMQSDKGSIPDRFSAQQFSDYHSELNMSSLELGDSALYFCASSLGTRVDEQYFGPGTRLTVT.

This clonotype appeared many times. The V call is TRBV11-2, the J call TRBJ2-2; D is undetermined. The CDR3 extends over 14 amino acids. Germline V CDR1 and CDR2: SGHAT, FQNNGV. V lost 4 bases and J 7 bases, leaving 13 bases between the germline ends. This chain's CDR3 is CASSSYIWIGELFF. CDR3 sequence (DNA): TGTGCCAGCAGCTCCTATATATGGATCGGGGAGCTGTTTTTT.

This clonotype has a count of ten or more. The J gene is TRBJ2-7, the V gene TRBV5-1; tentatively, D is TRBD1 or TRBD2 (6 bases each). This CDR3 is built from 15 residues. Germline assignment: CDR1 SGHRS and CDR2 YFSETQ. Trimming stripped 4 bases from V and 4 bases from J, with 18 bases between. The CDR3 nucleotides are TGCGCCAGCAGCCCCGGTCGGAGGGGGTTATACGAGCAGTACTTC. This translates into CASSPGRRGLYEQYF.

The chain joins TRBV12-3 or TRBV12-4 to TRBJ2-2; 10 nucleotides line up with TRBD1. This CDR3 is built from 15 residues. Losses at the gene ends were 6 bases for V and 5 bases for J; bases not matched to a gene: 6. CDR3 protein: CASSRQGAGTGELFF. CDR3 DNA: TGTGCCAGCAGCAGACAGGGGGCAGGAACCGGGGAGCTGTTTTTT.

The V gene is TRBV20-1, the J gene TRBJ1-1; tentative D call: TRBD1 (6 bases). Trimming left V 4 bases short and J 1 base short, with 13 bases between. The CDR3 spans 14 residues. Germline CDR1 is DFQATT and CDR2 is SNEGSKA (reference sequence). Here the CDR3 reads CSATRGHSNTEAFF. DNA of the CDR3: TGCAGTGCTACCCGGGGACACTCGAACACTGAAGCTTTCTTT.

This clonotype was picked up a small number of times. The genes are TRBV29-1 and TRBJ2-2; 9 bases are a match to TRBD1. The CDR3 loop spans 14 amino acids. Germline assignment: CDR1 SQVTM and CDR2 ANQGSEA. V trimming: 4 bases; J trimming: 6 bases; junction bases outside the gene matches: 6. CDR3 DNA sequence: TGCAGCGTTGCGGACAGGGGCTTTGCCGGGGAGCTGTTTTTT. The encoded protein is CSVADRGFAGELFF.

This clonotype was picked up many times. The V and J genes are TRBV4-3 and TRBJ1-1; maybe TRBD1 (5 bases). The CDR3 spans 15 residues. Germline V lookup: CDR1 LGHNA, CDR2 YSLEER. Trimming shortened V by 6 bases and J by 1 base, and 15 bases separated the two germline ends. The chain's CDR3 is CASRRRAGWNTEAFF. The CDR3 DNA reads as TGCGCCAGCAGACGAAGAGCAGGGTGGAACACTGAAGCTTTCTTT.

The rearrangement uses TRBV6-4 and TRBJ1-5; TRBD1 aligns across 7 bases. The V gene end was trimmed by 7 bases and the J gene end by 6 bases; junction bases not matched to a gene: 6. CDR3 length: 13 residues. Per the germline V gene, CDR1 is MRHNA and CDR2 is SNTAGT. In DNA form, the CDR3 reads TGTGCCAGCACAACAGGGGATGGTCAGCCCCAGCATTTT. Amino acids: CASTTGDGQPQHF.

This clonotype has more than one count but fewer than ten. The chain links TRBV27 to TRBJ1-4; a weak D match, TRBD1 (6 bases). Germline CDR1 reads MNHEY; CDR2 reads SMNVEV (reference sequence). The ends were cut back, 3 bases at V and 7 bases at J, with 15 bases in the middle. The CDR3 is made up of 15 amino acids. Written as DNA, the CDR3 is TGTGCCAGCAGTTTTAAGAGGGGGAGAGGTGAAAAACTGTTTTTT. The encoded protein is CASSFKRGRGEKLFF.

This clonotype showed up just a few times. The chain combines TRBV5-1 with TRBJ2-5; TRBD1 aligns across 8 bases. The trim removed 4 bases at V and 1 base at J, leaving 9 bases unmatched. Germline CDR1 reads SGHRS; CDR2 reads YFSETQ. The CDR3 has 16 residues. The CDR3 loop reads CASSRTGPLSQETQYF. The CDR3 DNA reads TGCGCCAGCAGCCGGACAGGGCCGTTGTCCCAAGAGACCCAGTACTTC.

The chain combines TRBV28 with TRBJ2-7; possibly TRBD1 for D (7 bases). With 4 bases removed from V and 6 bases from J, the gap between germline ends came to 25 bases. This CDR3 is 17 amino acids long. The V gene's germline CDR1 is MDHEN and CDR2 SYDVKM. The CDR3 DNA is TGTGCCAGCAGTTGGGGCAGGGGGGCGATGGGGCCTGTCGAGCAGTACGTC. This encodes CASSWGRGAMGPVEQYV.

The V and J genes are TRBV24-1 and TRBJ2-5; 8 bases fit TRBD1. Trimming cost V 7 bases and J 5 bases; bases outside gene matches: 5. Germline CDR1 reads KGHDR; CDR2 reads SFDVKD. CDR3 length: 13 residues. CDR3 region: CATRDRVRETQYF. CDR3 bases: TGTGCCACCAGGGACAGGGTTAGGGAGACCCAGTACTTC.

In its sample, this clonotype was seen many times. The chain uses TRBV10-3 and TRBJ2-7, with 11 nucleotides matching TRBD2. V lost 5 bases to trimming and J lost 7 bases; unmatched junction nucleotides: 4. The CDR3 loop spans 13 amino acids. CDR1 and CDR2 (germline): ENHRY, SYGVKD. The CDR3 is CAISPSSGGEQYF. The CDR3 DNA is TGTGCCATCAGTCCATCTAGCGGGGGGGAGCAGTACTTC.